This TCR beta chain was recorded in a study of Graves' ophthalmopathy and Graves' hyperthyroidism. Study-level results: The blood repertoire also included most expanded thyroid clonotypes above 0.001 frequency.

Between the trimmed V and J ends, which lost 0 bases and 15 bases, there was a span of 18 bases. Germline V CDR1 and CDR2: SEHNR, FQNEAQ (reference sequence). CDR3 length: 14 amino acids. Amplified TCR beta CDR3 regions were obtained using RNA transcripts as template. HTBI primers served in a first-round RT-PCR, which a second-round multiplex PCR followed. Via MiXCR, TCRdb re-called the multiplex PCR reads, giving one row per CDR3 protein. This sample has hundreds of thousands of distinct CDR3 sequences; around 40% occur once, and the top ten carry 44%. From fresh peripheral blood, approximately 10 ml in volume, the PBMCs were obtained. Points on this clonotype: Its antigen is unknown. A read error may explain this, as a much larger clone is one base away.

The clonotype comes from an adult man with Graves' ophthalmopathy. The material sequenced was peripheral blood. The V call is TRBV7-9, the J call TRBJ1-3, with a weak D call TRBD1 (5 bases). The CDR3 loop reads CASSLALPNRGRYF. The DNA for the CDR3 is TGTGCCAGCAGCTTAGCTCTCCCGAACCGGGGACGATATTTT.